The clone carrying this T cell receptor (beta chain) showed up many times. Its specificity is unknown. This record comes from a study of Graves' ophthalmopathy and Graves' hyperthyroidism. The study, taken as a whole, reports: Blood contained most expanded thyroid clonotypes exceeding 0.001 frequency.

Scientists amplified the TCR beta CDR3 regions from RNA transcripts. First-round RT-PCR employed HTBI primers, with a second-round multiplex PCR after it. TCRdb reanalysed the multiplex PCR reads using MiXCR and keeps one entry per CDR3 protein. The sample shows about 700,000 distinct CDR3 sequences, 40% of them seen only once. Trimming took off 9 bases at V and 0 bases at J, with 12 bases between the two ends. The CDR3 spans 13 residues. Per germline, CDR1 LNHDA and CDR2 SQIVND (reference sequence). Ophthalmopathy donors' eye disease showed moderate-to-severe activity, CAS of at least 3, NOSPECS of at least 4 and duration under 3 months.

The clonotype comes from an adult man with Graves' ophthalmopathy. V gene TRBV19 combines with J gene TRBJ2-7; D not resolved. Sequencing was carried out using peripheral blood. The CDR3, as DNA: TGTGCCAGCAGCTCTACGGCCTCCTACGAGCAGTACTTC. Its protein is CASSSTASYEQYF.